This paragraph reports one T cell receptor (beta chain). Its antigen is as yet unknown. 5'-RACE, quantitative and with molecular barcodes, yielded the TCR beta libraries. TCRdb reprocessed the 5' RACE reads with MiXCR, giving one entry per CDR3 protein. The table shows 470,000 or so distinct CDR3 sequences, with 25% to 30% occurring only once. The data were obtained in a study of CD8 T cells in ankylosing spondylitis. Study results and caveats: Significant enrichment of disease-linked clones was reportedly seen in matched ankylosing spondylitis synovial fluid. What appeared characteristic of ankylosing spondylitis blood was a TCR beta motif of eight or nine highly homologous variants.

The CDR3 length is 16 residues. V was pared by 5 bases and J by 1 base, with 15 bases between. CDR1 and CDR2 (germline): KGHDR, SFDVKD. V usage is TRBV24-1 and J usage is TRBJ2-3; possibly TRBD2 for D (5 bases). The source is a male donor with ankylosing spondylitis. Sequenced sample: blood, either unsorted or a sorted T cell fraction (not recorded which). CDR3 DNA: TGTGCCACCAGTGGAGGGTCTCTTCAGGGCACAGATACGCAGTATTTT. This codes for CATSGGSLQGTDTQYF.